This T cell receptor (beta chain) emerged from a study of human T cells and chemical hapten exposure. TCRdb processed the RACE reads anew with MiXCR; each CDR3 protein has one entry. The sample carries tens of thousands of distinct CDR3 sequences, 8% to 10% recorded once. The germline gives CDR1 SEHNR, CDR2 FQNEAQ (reference sequence). V was pared by 3 bases and J by 9 bases, with 15 bases between. This CDR3 spans 14 amino acids. This clonotype was found many times. Time point meaning: pre-sensitization, week 0. Regarding treatment: therapeutic diphenylcyclopropenone sensitization with weekly scalp DPC.

The sequencing here drew on whole blood, taken in connection with sensitization to the hapten diphenylcyclopropenone (DPC). This TCR was sampled from a woman aged 40 to 50 with alopecia areata. Some clones in this sample may be carry-over from other donors' samples. V gene TRBV7-9 combines with J gene TRBJ2-1; D unclear. The CDR3 protein is CASSLDPRGREQFF. The CDR3 DNA follows: TGTGCCAGCAGCTTGGACCCCCGCGGCCGTGAGCAGTTCTTC.